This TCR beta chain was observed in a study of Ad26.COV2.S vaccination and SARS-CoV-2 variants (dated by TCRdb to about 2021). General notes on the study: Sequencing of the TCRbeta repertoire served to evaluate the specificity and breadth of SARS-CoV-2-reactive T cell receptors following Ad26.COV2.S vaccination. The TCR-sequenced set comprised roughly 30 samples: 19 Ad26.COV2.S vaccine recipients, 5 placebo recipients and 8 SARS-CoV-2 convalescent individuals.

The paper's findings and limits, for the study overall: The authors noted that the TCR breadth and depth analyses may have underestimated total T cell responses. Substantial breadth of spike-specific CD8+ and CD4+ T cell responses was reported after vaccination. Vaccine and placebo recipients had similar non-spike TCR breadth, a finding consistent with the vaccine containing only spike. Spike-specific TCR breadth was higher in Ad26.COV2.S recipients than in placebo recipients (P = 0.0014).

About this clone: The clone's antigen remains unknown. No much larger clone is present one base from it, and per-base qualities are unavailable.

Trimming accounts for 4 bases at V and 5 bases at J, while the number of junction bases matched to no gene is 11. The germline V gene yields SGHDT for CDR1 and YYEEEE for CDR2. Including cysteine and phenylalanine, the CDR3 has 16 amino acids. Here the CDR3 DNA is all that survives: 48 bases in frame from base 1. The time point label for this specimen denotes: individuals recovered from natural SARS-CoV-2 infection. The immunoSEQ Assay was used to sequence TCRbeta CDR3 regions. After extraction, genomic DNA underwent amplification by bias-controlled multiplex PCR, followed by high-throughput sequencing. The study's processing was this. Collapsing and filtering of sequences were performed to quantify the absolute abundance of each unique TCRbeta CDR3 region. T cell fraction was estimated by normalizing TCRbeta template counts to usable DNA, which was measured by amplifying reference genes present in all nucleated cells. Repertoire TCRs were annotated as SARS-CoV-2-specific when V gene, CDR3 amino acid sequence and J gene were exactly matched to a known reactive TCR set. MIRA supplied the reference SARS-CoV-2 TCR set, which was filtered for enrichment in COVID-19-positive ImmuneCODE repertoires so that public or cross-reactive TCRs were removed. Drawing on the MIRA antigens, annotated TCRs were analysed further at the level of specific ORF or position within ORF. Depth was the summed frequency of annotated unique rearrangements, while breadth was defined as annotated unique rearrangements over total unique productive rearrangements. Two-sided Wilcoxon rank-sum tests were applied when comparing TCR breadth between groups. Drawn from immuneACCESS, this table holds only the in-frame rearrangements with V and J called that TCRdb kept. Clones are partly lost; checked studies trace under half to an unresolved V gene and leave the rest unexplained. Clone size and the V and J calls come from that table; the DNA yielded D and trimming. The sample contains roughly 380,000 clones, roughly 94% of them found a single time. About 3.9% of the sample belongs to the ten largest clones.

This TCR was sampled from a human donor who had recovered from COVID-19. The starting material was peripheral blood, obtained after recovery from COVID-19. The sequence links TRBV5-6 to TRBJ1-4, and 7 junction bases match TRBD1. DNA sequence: TGTGCCAGCAGCGAAACCGGGACAGCTACAAATGAAAAACTGTTTTTT. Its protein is CASSETGTATNEKLFF.